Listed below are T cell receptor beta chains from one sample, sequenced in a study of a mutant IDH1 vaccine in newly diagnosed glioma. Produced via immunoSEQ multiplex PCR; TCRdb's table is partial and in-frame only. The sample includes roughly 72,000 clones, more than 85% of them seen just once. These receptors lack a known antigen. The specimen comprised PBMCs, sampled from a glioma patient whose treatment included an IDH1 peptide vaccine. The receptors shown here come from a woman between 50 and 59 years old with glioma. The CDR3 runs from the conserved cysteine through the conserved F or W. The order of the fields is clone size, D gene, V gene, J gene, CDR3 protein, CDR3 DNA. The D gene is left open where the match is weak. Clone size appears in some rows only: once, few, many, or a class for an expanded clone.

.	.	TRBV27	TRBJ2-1	CASSRRREAGSSYNEQFF	TGTGCCAGCAGTAGGCGGAGGGAGGCGGGGAGCTCCTACAATGAGCAGTTCTTC
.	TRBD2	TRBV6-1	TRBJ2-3	CASSEAAGGILVGTQYF	TGTGCCAGCAGTGAAGCAGCGGGAGGCATATTGGTAGGCACGCAGTATTTT
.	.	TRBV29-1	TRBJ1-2	CSVDATGSHYGYTF	TGCAGCGTTGACGCCACAGGGTCTCACTATGGCTACACCTTC
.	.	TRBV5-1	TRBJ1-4	CASRFTEANEKLFF	TGCGCCAGCCGGTTTACGGAGGCCAATGAAAAACTGTTTTTT
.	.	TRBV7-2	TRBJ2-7	CASSFTLVTYEQYF	TGTGCCAGCAGCTTTACCCTAGTTACCTACGAGCAGTACTTC
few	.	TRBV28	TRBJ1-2	CASSLARFNSPRYGYTF	TGTGCCAGCAGTTTAGCCAGGTTTAATTCCCCCCGTTATGGCTACACCTTC
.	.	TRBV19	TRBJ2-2	CASIPGELFF	TGTGCCAGTATCCCCGGGGAGCTGTTTTTT
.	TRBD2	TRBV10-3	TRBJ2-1	CAISESTGGSSNEQFF	TGTGCCATCAGTGAGTCGACCGGGGGGTCGTCCAATGAGCAGTTCTTC
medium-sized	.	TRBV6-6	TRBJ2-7	CASSEGHLGSYEQYF	TGTGCCAGCAGCGAGGGACACCTAGGCTCCTACGAGCAGTACTTC
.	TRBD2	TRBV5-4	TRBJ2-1	CASSLGTRRYNEQFF	TGTGCCAGCAGCTTGGGGACTAGAAGGTACAATGAGCAGTTCTTC
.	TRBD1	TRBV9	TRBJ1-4	CASSQWDSLNEKLFF	TGTGCCAGCAGCCAATGGGACAGCCTTAATGAAAAACTGTTTTTT
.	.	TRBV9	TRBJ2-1	CASSVQWNEQFF	TGTGCCAGCAGCGTACAGTGGAATGAGCAGTTCTTC
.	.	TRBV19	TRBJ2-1	CASGALSSYNEQFF	TGTGCCAGTGGGGCACTGAGCTCCTACAATGAGCAGTTCTTC
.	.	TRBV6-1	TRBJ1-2	CASSAGEALYGYTF	TGTGCCAGCAGTGCAGGGGAGGCTCTCTATGGCTACACCTTC
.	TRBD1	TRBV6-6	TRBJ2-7	CASSSLGQGPYEQYF	TGTGCCAGCAGTTCCCTTGGACAGGGGCCCTACGAGCAGTACTTC
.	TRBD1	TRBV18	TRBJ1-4	CASSPGTGNEKLFF	TGTGCCAGCTCACCCGGGACAGGGAATGAAAAACTGTTTTTT
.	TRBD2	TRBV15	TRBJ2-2	CATSRDLTSGRAGELFF	TGTGCCACCAGCAGAGATCTGACTAGCGGGAGGGCCGGGGAGCTGTTTTTT
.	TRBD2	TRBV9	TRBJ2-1	CASSLAGVNNEQFF	TGTGCCAGCAGTCTAGCGGGAGTCAACAATGAGCAGTTCTTC
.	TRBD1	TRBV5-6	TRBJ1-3	CASSGRDRGNTIYF	TGTGCCAGCAGCGGCCGGGACAGGGGAAACACCATATATTTT
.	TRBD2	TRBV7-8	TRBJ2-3	CASSLVRTSGSADTQYF	TGTGCCAGCAGCTTAGTCCGGACTAGCGGGAGCGCGGATACGCAGTATTTT
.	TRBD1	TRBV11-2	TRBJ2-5	CASSLTGGAETQYF	TGTGCCAGCAGCTTGACAGGGGGCGCAGAGACCCAGTACTTC
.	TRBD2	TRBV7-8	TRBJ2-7	CASSLGLAGGRYEQYF	TGTGCCAGCAGCTTAGGACTAGCGGGAGGGCGATACGAGCAGTACTTC
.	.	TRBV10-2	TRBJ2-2	CASSDQGGLYTGELFF	TGCGCCAGCAGTGACCAGGGGGGGCTGTACACCGGGGAGCTGTTTTTT
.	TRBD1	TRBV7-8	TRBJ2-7	CASSSGQGARVYEQYF	TGTGCCAGCAGCTCAGGACAGGGGGCGAGGGTCTACGAGCAGTACTTC
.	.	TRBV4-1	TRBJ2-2	CASSQEYVPAQLFF	TGCGCCAGCAGCCAAGAATACGTCCCCGCTCAGCTGTTTTTT
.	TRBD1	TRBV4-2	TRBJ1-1	CASSQAGRDSIEAFF	TGTGCCAGCAGCCAAGCTGGCCGGGACAGCATTGAAGCTTTCTTT
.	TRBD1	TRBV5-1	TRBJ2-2	CASSSGQGAAGELFF	TGCGCCAGCAGCTCGGGACAGGGGGCTGCGGGGGAGCTGTTTTTT
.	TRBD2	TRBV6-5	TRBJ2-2	CASSYKREVPGELFF	TGTGCCAGCAGTTACAAGCGGGAGGTACCCGGGGAGCTGTTTTTT
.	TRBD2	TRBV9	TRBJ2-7	CASSVGLAASYEQYF	TGTGCCAGCAGCGTGGGTCTAGCGGCTTCCTACGAGCAGTACTTC
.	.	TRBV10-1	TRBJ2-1	CASSEVPSTGELYNEQFF	TGCGCCAGCAGTGAGGTCCCCTCCACGGGAGAACTTTACAATGAGCAGTTCTTC
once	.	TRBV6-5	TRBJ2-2	CASIVSSEATGELFF	TGTGCCAGCATAGTGTCCAGCGAGGCAACCGGGGAGCTGTTTTTT
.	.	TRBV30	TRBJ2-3	CAWSRLTDTQYF	TGTGCCTGGAGTCGGCTCACAGATACGCAGTATTTT
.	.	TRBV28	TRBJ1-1	CASFSSQRLEAFF	TGTGCCAGCTTCTCTAGTCAGAGACTAGAAGCTTTCTTT
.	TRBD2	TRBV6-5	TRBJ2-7	CASSYLTSGESHEQYF	TGTGCCAGCAGTTACCTAACTAGCGGGGAGTCCCACGAGCAGTACTTC
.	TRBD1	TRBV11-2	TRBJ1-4	CASSLASTAGGWEKLFF	TGTGCCAGCAGCTTAGCCTCCACGGCAGGGGGCTGGGAAAAACTGTTTTTT
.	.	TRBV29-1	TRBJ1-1	CSVARIGTEAFF	TGCAGCGTTGCCCGAATCGGAACTGAAGCTTTCTTT
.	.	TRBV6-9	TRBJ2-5	CASSYGTAQETQYF	TGTGCCAGCAGTTACGGGACCGCACAAGAGACCCAGTACTTC
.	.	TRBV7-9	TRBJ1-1	CASYQGWLDTEAFF	TGTGCCAGCTACCAAGGGTGGCTAGACACTGAAGCTTTCTTT
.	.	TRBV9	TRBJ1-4	CASSVSQAGEKLFF	TGTGCCAGCAGCGTATCCCAGGCGGGTGAAAAACTGTTTTTT
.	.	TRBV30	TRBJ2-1	CASSTSSTYNEQFF	TGTGCCTCCAGCACCAGTAGTACGTACAATGAGCAGTTCTTC
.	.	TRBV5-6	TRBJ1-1	CASSLGLGRGYTEAFF	TGTGCCAGCAGCTTGGGGTTGGGCAGGGGATACACTGAAGCTTTCTTT
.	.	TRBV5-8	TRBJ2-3	CASSLAVGVNTQYF	TGTGCCAGCAGCTTGGCCGTGGGCGTGAATACGCAGTATTTT
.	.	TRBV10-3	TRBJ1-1	CAIRPGQGGGTEAFF	TGTGCCATCAGGCCAGGACAAGGGGGTGGGACTGAAGCTTTCTTT
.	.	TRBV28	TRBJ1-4	CASSPRHGEKLFF	TGTGCCAGCAGCCCTCGACATGGTGAAAAACTGTTTTTT
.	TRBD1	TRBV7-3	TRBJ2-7	CASSSGDRDPYHLSYEQYF	TGTGCCAGCAGCTCAGGGGACAGGGACCCTTACCACCTCTCCTACGAGCAGTACTTC
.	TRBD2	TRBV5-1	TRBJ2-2	CASSFLAGRGTGELFF	TGCGCCAGCAGCTTTTTAGCGGGAAGGGGAACCGGGGAGCTGTTTTTT
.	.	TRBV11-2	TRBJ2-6	CASSFQHTGANVLTF	TGTGCCAGCAGCTTTCAACACACTGGGGCCAACGTCCTGACTTTC
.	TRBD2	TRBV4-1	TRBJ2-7	CASSQGGLAGAGEQYF	TGCGCCAGCAGCCAAGGTGGACTAGCGGGAGCTGGCGAGCAGTACTTC
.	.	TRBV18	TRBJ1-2	CASSPAGSYGYTF	TGTGCCAGCTCTCCAGCAGGTTCCTATGGCTACACCTTC
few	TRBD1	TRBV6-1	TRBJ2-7	CASSGPRDRGSYEQYF	TGTGCCAGCAGTGGCCCCCGGGACAGGGGCTCCTACGAGCAGTACTTC
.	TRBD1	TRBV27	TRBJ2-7	CASSLKDRGSYEQYF	TGTGCCAGCAGTCTAAAGGACAGGGGCAGCTACGAGCAGTACTTC
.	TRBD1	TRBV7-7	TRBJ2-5	CASSLGPGQGAETQYF	TGTGCTAGCAGCTTAGGGCCGGGACAGGGGGCGGAGACCCAGTACTTC
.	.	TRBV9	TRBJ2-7	CASSVDLTPYEQYF	TGTGCCAGCAGCGTAGATCTAACCCCCTACGAGCAGTACTTC
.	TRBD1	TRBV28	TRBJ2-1	CASSTAGGAVDQFF	TGTGCCAGCAGTACCGCAGGGGGCGCGGTTGACCAGTTCTTC
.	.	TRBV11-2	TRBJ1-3	CASSPGVVNTIYF	TGTGCCAGCAGCCCGGGGGTCGTCAACACCATATATTTT
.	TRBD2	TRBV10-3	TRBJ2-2	CAISALSGRTGELFF	TGTGCCATCAGTGCTTTAAGCGGGAGAACCGGGGAGCTGTTTTTT
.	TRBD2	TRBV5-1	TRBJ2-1	CASSPWGAAGGGNEQFF	TGCGCCAGCAGCCCTTGGGGGGCGGCGGGAGGTGGAAATGAGCAGTTCTTC
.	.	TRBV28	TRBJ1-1	CASSTGTPNTEAFF	TGTGCCAGCAGTACAGGCACCCCTAACACTGAAGCTTTCTTT
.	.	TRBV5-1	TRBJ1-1	CASSELGNTEAFF	TGCGCCAGCAGTGAATTGGGGAACACTGAAGCTTTCTTT
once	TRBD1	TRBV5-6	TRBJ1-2	CASSLGDSPGGYTF	TGTGCCAGCAGCTTGGGGGACAGCCCGGGTGGCTACACCTTC